The source of this T cell receptor beta chain is a study of T cell changes during pregnancy in multiple sclerosis. Germline CDR1 MGHDK, CDR2 SYGVNS. V was clipped by 3 bases and J by 8 bases; unmatched bases: 8. There are 15 residues in the CDR3. Generated by immunoSEQ multiplex PCR, the TCRdb table keeps only in-frame clones and is missing some. The sample has about 89,000 clones; 94% are singletons. Material: peripheral blood, obtained after pregnancy. The genes are TRBV25-1 and TRBJ2-1, with TRBD2 identical over 9 bases. The receptor was derived from a female donor in good health, enrolled as a control in a pregnancy study. The CDR3 loop is CASSDRGRATDEQFF. For the CDR3, the DNA is TGTGCCAGCAGTGATCGCGGGAGGGCCACGGATGAGCAGTTCTTC.